This entry concerns a single TCR beta chain. Its antigen is unidentified. This sample is part of a study of T cell repertoires in cytomegalovirus infection. Across the study: A matching HLA type, together with CMV infection, was signaled by public TCR beta signatures. General study points: It was HLA-C-restricted CMV-specific TCR beta clonotypes that dominated the response ex vivo.

V gave up 5 bases and J gave up 1 base, with 5 bases separating them. Germline CDR1 MNHEY, CDR2 SVGAGI. This CDR3 comprises 12 residues. TCRdb redid the calling of the reads with MiXCR, one entry per CDR3 protein. The sample yields 140,000 to 150,000 distinct CDR3 sequences, roughly 32% seen once. Sequencing used CD8+ T cells from cultured PBMCs, obtained from culture after CMV antigen stimulation. V and J are TRBV6-5 and TRBJ1-1; D is undetermined. The TCR originated in a human donor in good health (CMV status not recorded). Some clones in this sample may be carry-over from other donors' samples. The CDR3 reads CASSPTNTEAFF. CDR3 in DNA: TGTGCCAGCAGTCCGACGAACACTGAAGCTTTCTTT.